This passage covers 29 T cell receptor beta chains from one sample sequenced in a study of shared clonotypes between healthy human individuals. Sequenced by immunoSEQ multiplex PCR; TCRdb stores in-frame clones only, minus some. The table includes a few hundred thousand clones, around 80% detected once. The sequencing sample was made of PBMCs. The receptors originated from a woman in her thirties or forties in good health. Some clones in this sample may be carry-over from other donors' samples.

The chain employs TRBV5-1 and TRBJ2-7, with 9 bases that match TRBD1. The ends lost 4 bases at V and 3 bases at J; junction bases unmatched: 8. This CDR3 is built from 15 residues. From germline, CDR1 is SGHRS and CDR2 YFSETQ. The CDR3 coding sequence is TGCGCCAGCAGCCCTGGCACAGGGGGCGTCTACGAGCAGTACTTC. Translating gives CASSPGTGGVYEQYF.

The chain carries TRBV18 and TRBJ2-1; TRBD2 might be the D (5 bases). Germline CDR1 is KGHSH and CDR2 is LQKENI. V gave up 6 bases and J gave up 9 bases, with 15 bases separating them. The CDR3 is 13 residues long. The CDR3 spells CASSPRAIGEQFF. The DNA for the CDR3 is TGTGCCAGCTCTCCGAGGGCTATTGGTGAGCAGTTCTTC.

This clone has just a few counts. The V and J genes are TRBV6-5 and TRBJ2-5; D gene ambiguous. V was trimmed by 0 bases and J by 2 bases, leaving 10 bases between them. The CDR3 spans 15 residues. CDR1 and CDR2 (germline): MNHEY, SVGAGI. As DNA, the CDR3 is TGTGCCAGCAGTTACTCTGGTACGGCACAAGAGACCCAGTACTTC. The encoded protein is CASSYSGTAQETQYF.

In nucleotides, the CDR3 is TGCGCCAGCACGCGGACTGACGACAATGAGCAGTTCTTC. It translates to CASTRTDDNEQFF. V is TRBV5-1 and J is TRBJ2-1; D is perhaps TRBD2 (5 bases). Germline V lookup: CDR1 SGHRS, CDR2 YFSETQ. This CDR3 spans 13 amino acids. Trimming removed 6 bases from V and 5 bases from J, with 12 bases in between.

The chain links TRBV5-8 to TRBJ1-4; D uncertain. The CDR3 sequence is 13 residues long. Trimming removed 1 base at V and 8 bases at J, with 9 bases between. CDR1 and CDR2 from the germline V gene are SGHTS and YDEGEE. The CDR3 DNA is TGTGCCAGCAGCTTGCCTGTTGGGGAAAAACTGTTTTTT. Translation gives CASSLPVGEKLFF.

As for this clone: This may be a read error: a much more frequent sequence differs by one nucleotide. The identical CDR3 is also encoded by other nucleotide sequences in the sample. V gene TRBV29-1 combines with J gene TRBJ1-1, with D perhaps TRBD1 (6 bases). Per the germline V gene, CDR1 is SQVTM and CDR2 is ANQGSEA. CDR3 length: 13 amino acids. CDR3 coding DNA: TGCAGCGTTGAAAGGGATGGGGGCACTGAGGCTTTCTTT. This encodes CSVERDGGTEAFF.

The chain carries TRBV5-1 and TRBJ1-1; 8 nucleotides agree with TRBD1. The V gene end was trimmed by 4 bases and the J gene end by 6 bases; junction bases not matched to a gene: 14. Per the germline V gene, CDR1 is SGHRS and CDR2 is YFSETQ. This CDR3 comprises 16 residues. CDR3 region: CASSPTRTGRKSEAFF. The CDR3 region has the DNA TGCGCCAGCAGCCCCACGAGGACAGGGCGAAAGTCTGAAGCTTTCTTT.

This chain links TRBV5-1 with TRBJ2-5; the match to TRBD2 covers 7 bases. TRBJ2-7 matches the DNA end more closely, so the J call is doubtful. The germline V gene has CDR1 SGHRS and CDR2 YFSETQ. This CDR3 is 15 amino acids long. The CDR3 reads CASSTGLVPHYEQYF. In DNA, the CDR3 is TGCGCCAGCAGCACCGGACTAGTACCCCACTACGAGCAGTACTTC.

This clone came up once. Other DNA sequences within the sample encode an identical CDR3. The rearrangement links TRBV6-5 to TRBJ1-1; 8 bases match TRBD1. The length of the CDR3 is 13 residues. The J segment lost 5 bases and the V segment lost 6 bases, leaving 5 bases of the junction unmatched. Germline CDR1 MNHEY, CDR2 SVGAGI. CDR3 region: CASSLDRATEAFF. The CDR3 DNA reads as TGTGCCAGCAGCTTGGACAGGGCTACTGAAGCTTTCTTT.

CDR3 sequence (DNA): TGTGCCAGCAGCCAGTGGCTAGCGGGAGGGCAGGTAGAGACCCAGTACTTC. This encodes CASSQWLAGGQVETQYF. The chain joins TRBV4-2 to TRBJ2-5; the match to TRBD2 covers 12 bases. CDR1 and CDR2 from the germline V gene are LGHNA and YNFKEQ. The CDR3 length is 17 residues. V trimming: 3 bases; J trimming: 4 bases; junction bases outside the gene matches: 9.

The CDR3 region has the DNA TGTGCCAGCAGTTCGGCGGGAGTAAGGAATGAGCAGTTCTTC. It translates to CASSSAGVRNEQFF. The rearrangement uses TRBV6-6 and TRBJ2-1, with 7 nucleotides matching TRBD2. J gave up 7 bases and V 4 bases, and 7 bases lay outside the gene matches. This CDR3 has 14 residues. CDR1 MNHNY and CDR2 SVGAGI come from the germline V gene (reference sequence).

The rearrangement joins TRBV7-2 to TRBJ1-2; D might be TRBD1 (5 bases). Germline lookup yields CDR1 SGHTA and CDR2 FQGNSA. Trimming left V 7 bases short and J 7 bases short, with 16 bases between. The CDR3 length is 13 residues. The DNA of the CDR3 is TGTGCCAGCAACCTTCGAAGGGGAGGTGGCTACACCTTC. Amino acid sequence: CASNLRRGGGYTF.

The chain couples TRBV2 to TRBJ2-1; D not certain. Germline V CDR1 and CDR2: SNHLY, FYNNEI. The germline V and J ends were trimmed by 8 bases and 5 bases, with 4 bases remaining between them. The length of the CDR3 is 10 residues. DNA for the CDR3: TGTGCCAGCCGGAACAATGAGCAGTTCTTC. This codes for CASRNNEQFF. The full variable domain, its missing parts supplied by reference TRBV2 and TRBJ2-1, is EPEVTQTPSHQVTQMGQEVILRCVPISNHLYFYWYRQILGQKVEFLVSFYNNEISEKSEIFDDQFSVERPDGSNFTLKIRSTKLEDSAMYFCASRNNEQFFGPGTRLTVL.

The CDR3 loop is CASRRTSGETYEQYF. The CDR3 bases are TGTGCCAGCCGGAGGACTAGCGGGGAAACCTACGAGCAGTACTTC. V usage is TRBV28 and J usage is TRBJ2-7; TRBD2 matches at 12 bases. CDR3 length: 15 amino acids. Germline V lookup: CDR1 MDHEN, CDR2 SYDVKM. V lost 8 bases and J lost 2; bases outside the gene matches: 7.

The chain couples TRBV2 to TRBJ1-5; no firm D call. The CDR3 loop spans 13 amino acids. Germline assignment: CDR1 SNHLY and CDR2 FYNNEI. V was clipped by 6 bases and J by 7 bases, with 13 bases between them. The CDR3 region is CASSPGVSQPQHF. CDR3 coding DNA: TGTGCCAGCAGCCCCGGGGTATCACAGCCCCAGCATTTT.

As regards this clone: The same CDR3 arises from other DNA sequences in this sample as well. V usage is TRBV5-1 and J usage is TRBJ2-7; the D is unclear. This CDR3 is 11 amino acids long. Germline CDR1 and CDR2: SGHRS and YFSETQ. Trimming removed 0 bases at V and 4 bases at J, with 2 bases between. In DNA, the CDR3 is TGCGCCAGCAGCTTGGGATACGAGCAGTACTTC. Translated: CASSLGYEQYF.

V is TRBV2 and J is TRBJ2-3; no reliable D call. The germline V gene encodes CDR1 SNHLY and CDR2 FYNNEI. With 8 bases removed from V and 2 bases from J, the gap between germline ends came to 14 bases. CDR3 length: 14 amino acids. In nucleotides, the CDR3 is TGTGCCAGCCGTCAATTGGGAAACACAGATACGCAGTATTTT. It is translated as CASRQLGNTDTQYF.

The V gene is TRBV27, the J gene TRBJ1-6; D not resolved. The germline V gene has CDR1 MNHEY and CDR2 SMNVEV (reference sequence). The V and J ends lost 7 bases and 5 bases respectively, with 12 bases between them. The CDR3 is made up of 14 amino acids. Here the CDR3 reads CASKTRANNSPLHF. The DNA of the CDR3 is TGTGCCAGCAAAACGCGGGCTAATAATTCACCCCTCCACTTT.

The J gene is TRBJ1-1, the V gene TRBV10-3, with D tentatively TRBD1 (5 bases). Deletions cut 6 bases from V and 5 bases from J, with 16 bases between. This CDR3 comprises 14 residues. CDR1 and CDR2 from the germline V gene are ENHRY and SYGVKD. The CDR3 bases are TGTGCCATCAGCACCGGGATTGAGGGGACTGAAGCTTTCTTT. This codes for CAISTGIEGTEAFF.

The rearrangement joins TRBV28 to TRBJ1-2, with D possibly matching TRBD1 (6 bases). This CDR3 region has 14 residues. V lost 7 bases and J lost 0, with 12 bases in between. CDR1 and CDR2 (germline): MDHEN, SYDVKM. The CDR3 is CASTPGQTNYGYTF. The CDR3 DNA sequence: TGTGCCAGCACCCCCGGACAGACTAACTATGGCTACACCTTC.

The V call is TRBV5-1, the J call TRBJ2-7; 7 bases align to TRBD1. J gave up 0 bases and V 4 bases, and 10 bases lay outside the gene matches. In germline, CDR1 is SGHRS, CDR2 YFSETQ. CDR3 length equals 16 residues. The CDR3 DNA sequence: TGCGCCAGCAGCCCCTCTACCGGGACAGCCTCCTACGAGCAGTACTTC. It encodes CASSPSTGTASYEQYF.

This rearrangement joins TRBV7-3 to TRBJ1-1; D not resolved. Per germline, CDR1 SGHTA and CDR2 FQGTGA. The CDR3 loop spans 14 amino acids. The ends were cut back, 5 bases at V and 1 base at J, with 11 bases in the middle. In nucleotides, the CDR3 is TGTGCCAGCAGCCTATCATCAGAGAACACTGAAGCTTTCTTT. This gives the protein CASSLSSENTEAFF.

Regarding this clone: This same CDR3 is encoded by further DNA sequences in the sample. The rearrangement links TRBV19 to TRBJ1-5; 8 bases are a match to TRBD1. The trim removed 5 bases at V and 4 bases at J, leaving 4 bases unmatched. From germline, CDR1 is LNHDA and CDR2 SQIVND (reference sequence). The CDR3 extends over 14 amino acids. The CDR3: CASSATGGNQPQHF. CDR3 in DNA: TGTGCCAGTAGTGCAACAGGGGGGAATCAGCCCCAGCATTTT.

The rearrangement joins TRBV12-5 to TRBJ1-1; 7 nucleotides line up with TRBD1. The length of the CDR3 is 18 residues. The germline gives CDR1 LGHNT, CDR2 FRNRAP. The ends lost 2 bases at V and 4 bases at J; junction bases unmatched: 16. CDR3 in amino acids: CASGLNRGAPFQSTEAFF. In DNA form, the CDR3 reads TGTGCTAGTGGTTTGAACAGGGGCGCCCCCTTCCAGAGCACTGAAGCTTTCTTT.

The chain is built from TRBV19 and TRBJ1-2, with 10 bases matching TRBD1. The CDR3 covers 14 residues. The J segment lost 8 bases and the V segment lost 6 bases, leaving 9 bases of the junction unmatched. From germline, CDR1 is LNHDA and CDR2 SQIVND (reference sequence). The CDR3 loop reads CASSWDRGREGYTF. DNA for the CDR3: TGTGCCAGTAGCTGGGACAGGGGAAGAGAAGGCTACACCTTC.

This clone came up once. The V and J genes are TRBV15 and TRBJ2-1; 13 nucleotides match TRBD2. The V gene end was trimmed by 1 base and the J gene end by 7 bases; junction bases not matched to a gene: 7. The germline V gene encodes CDR1 LNHNV and CDR2 YYDKDF (reference sequence). CDR3 size: 17 residues. The DNA of the CDR3 is TGTGCCACCAGCAGAGGGCCGACTAGCGGGAGGACTAATGAGCAGTTCTTC. Translation: CATSRGPTSGRTNEQFF.

This chain joins TRBV7-2 and TRBJ2-3; the D is unclear. The CDR3 has 15 residues. The V gene's germline CDR1 is SGHTA and CDR2 FQGNSA. Trimming removed 0 bases from V and 0 bases from J, with 7 bases in between. The CDR3 coding sequence is TGTGCCAGCAGCTTAGCAGGCAGAAGCACAGATACGCAGTATTTT. Amino acid sequence: CASSLAGRSTDTQYF. The full variable domain, rest sourced from reference TRBV7-2 and TRBJ2-3, is GAGVSQSPSNKVTEKGKDVELRCDPISGHTALYWYRQSLGQGLEFLIYFQGNSAPDKSGLPSDRFSAERTGGSVSTLTIQRTQQEDSAVYLCASSLAGRSTDTQYFGPGTRLTVL.

The chain uses TRBV27 and TRBJ2-5; D may be TRBD2 (5 bases). CDR3 size: 15 residues. The V gene's germline CDR1 is MNHEY and CDR2 SMNVEV (reference sequence). Trimming removed 8 bases at V and 1 base at J, with 17 bases between. The CDR3 loop reads CASAPLPAAQETQYF. The CDR3 nucleotides read TGTGCCAGCGCCCCTTTGCCAGCGGCCCAAGAGACCCAGTACTTC.

The CDR3 sequence is CASSGRPAYGYTF. The DNA for the CDR3 is TGTGCCAGCAGTGGACGTCCCGCCTATGGCTACACCTTC. This rearrangement joins TRBV27 to TRBJ1-2; D remains unclear. Trimming left V 5 bases short and J 4 bases short, with 11 bases between. CDR1 and CDR2 (germline): MNHEY, SMNVEV (reference sequence). The CDR3 spans 13 residues.